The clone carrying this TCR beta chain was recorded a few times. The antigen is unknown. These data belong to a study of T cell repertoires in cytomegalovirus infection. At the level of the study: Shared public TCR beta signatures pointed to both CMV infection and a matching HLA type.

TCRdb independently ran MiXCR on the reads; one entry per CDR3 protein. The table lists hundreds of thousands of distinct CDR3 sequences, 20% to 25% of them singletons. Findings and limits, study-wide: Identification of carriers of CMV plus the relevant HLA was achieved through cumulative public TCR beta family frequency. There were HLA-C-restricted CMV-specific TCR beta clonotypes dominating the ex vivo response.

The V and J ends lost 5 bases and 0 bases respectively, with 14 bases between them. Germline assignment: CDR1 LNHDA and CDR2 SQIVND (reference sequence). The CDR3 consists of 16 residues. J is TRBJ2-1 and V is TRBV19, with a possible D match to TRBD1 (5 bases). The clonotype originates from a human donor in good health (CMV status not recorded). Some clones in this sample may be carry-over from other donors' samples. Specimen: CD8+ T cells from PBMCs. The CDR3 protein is CASSLWLGASYNEQFF. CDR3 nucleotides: TGTGCCAGTAGTCTCTGGCTTGGGGCCTCCTACAATGAGCAGTTCTTC.